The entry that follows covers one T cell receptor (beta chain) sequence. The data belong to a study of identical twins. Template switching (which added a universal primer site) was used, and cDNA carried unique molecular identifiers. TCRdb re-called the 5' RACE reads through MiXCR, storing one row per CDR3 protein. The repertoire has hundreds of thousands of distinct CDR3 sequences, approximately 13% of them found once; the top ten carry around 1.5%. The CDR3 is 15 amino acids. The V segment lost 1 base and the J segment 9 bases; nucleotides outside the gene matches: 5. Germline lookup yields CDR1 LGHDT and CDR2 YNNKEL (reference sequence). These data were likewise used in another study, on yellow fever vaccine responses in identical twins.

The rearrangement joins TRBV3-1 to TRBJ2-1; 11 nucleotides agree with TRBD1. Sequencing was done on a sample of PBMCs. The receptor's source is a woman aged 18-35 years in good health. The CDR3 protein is CASSQAGTGGIEQFF. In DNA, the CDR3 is TGTGCCAGCAGCCAAGCCGGGACAGGGGGAATTGAGCAGTTCTTC.